What follows describes a single TCR beta chain. As yet, its antigen is unknown. The data stem from a study of T cell responses to AZD1222 COVID-19 vaccine. Study-level findings and limits: Females outnumbered males among donors, who were mostly white British; clonal diversity was possibly underestimated. Repertoires in all cases were sampled only once the peak T cell response had passed.

V lost 0 bases and J 4 bases, leaving 9 bases between the germline ends. The CDR3 is 14 residues long. The V gene's germline CDR1 is MRHNA and CDR2 SNTAGT. Clones were sequenced by immunoSEQ multiplex PCR, and TCRdb holds only the in-frame ones, with some missing. The table has some 190,000 clones, 80% to 95% seen once. This specimen was peripheral blood, taken on day 0 of AZD1222 vaccination. The TCR comes from an adult in good health. The rearrangement joins TRBV6-4 to TRBJ1-1; D call uncertain. CDR3 nucleotide sequence: TGTGCCAGCAGTGACTCGGAGGTAGTCACTGAAGCTTTCTTT. It translates to CASSDSEVVTEAFF.